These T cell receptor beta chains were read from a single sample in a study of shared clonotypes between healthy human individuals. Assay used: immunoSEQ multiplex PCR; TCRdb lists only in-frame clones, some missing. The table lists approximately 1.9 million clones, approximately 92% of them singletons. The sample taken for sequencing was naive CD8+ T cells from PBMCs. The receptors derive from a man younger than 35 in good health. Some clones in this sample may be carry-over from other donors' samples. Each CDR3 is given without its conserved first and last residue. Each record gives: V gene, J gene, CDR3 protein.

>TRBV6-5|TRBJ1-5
ASSWDRDQPQH
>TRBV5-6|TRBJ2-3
ASSSDWVDSNTDTQY
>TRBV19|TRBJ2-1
ASLGGDEQF
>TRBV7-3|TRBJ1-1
ASSLIGDTEAF
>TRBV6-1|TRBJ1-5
ASTWGGLGNQPQH
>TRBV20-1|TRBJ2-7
SARPSYEQY
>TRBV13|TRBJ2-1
ASSFGLAGVYYNEQF
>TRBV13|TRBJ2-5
ASSLGSRETQY
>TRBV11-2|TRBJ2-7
ASSLDSRLAGGPEQY
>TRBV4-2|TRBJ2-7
ASSQTRDLASYEQY
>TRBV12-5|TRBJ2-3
ASALGLATQY
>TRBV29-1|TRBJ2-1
SVLFLGNEQF
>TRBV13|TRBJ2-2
ASSSTNTGELF
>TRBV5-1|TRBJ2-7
ASSSGTSGYEQY